The rows below give T cell receptor beta chains drawn from one sample of a study of blood T cells in healthy people across ages. TCRdb reprocessed the 5' RACE reads with MiXCR, giving one entry per CDR3 protein. Of approximately 820,000 distinct CDR3 sequences detected, approximately 44% appear once; the ten largest clones hold roughly 18%. Sequencing was done on a sample of blood. The receptors come from a man aged 55 to 69 in good health. Both conserved end residues are part of each CDR3. Fields, in order: V gene, clone size, CDR3 length, J gene, D gene, CDR3 protein, CDR3 DNA. The D gene is left open where the match is weak. Clone size appears in some rows only: once, few, many, or a class for an expanded clone.

v_gene: TRBV12-3/TRBV12-4; abundance: .; len: 16; j_gene: TRBJ2-3; d_gene: .; CDR3aa: CASSLLMGPRADTQYF; CDR3nt: TGTGCCAGCAGTTTACTAATGGGCCCCAGGGCAGATACGCAGTATTTT
v_gene: TRBV29-1; abundance: .; len: 12; j_gene: TRBJ1-1; d_gene: .; CDR3aa: CSAKDTIAEAFF; CDR3nt: TGCAGCGCGAAAGACACAATCGCTGAAGCTTTCTTT
v_gene: TRBV5-5; abundance: .; len: 15; j_gene: TRBJ1-3; d_gene: .; CDR3aa: CASSLAGRSGNTIYF; CDR3nt: TGTGCCAGCAGCTTGGCTGGTCGCTCTGGAAACACCATATATTTT
v_gene: TRBV28; abundance: .; len: 16; j_gene: TRBJ2-7; d_gene: TRBD2; CDR3aa: CASNGLAGGPSYEQYF; CDR3nt: TGTGCCAGCAACGGACTAGCGGGAGGCCCCTCCTACGAGCAGTACTTC
v_gene: TRBV4-1; abundance: .; len: 14; j_gene: TRBJ1-2; d_gene: TRBD1; CDR3aa: CASSHLDRSYGYTF; CDR3nt: TGCGCCAGCAGCCACTTGGACAGGAGCTATGGCTACACCTTC
v_gene: TRBV5-1; abundance: few; len: 15; j_gene: TRBJ2-7; d_gene: TRBD1; CDR3aa: CASSRRDRGVDEQYF; CDR3nt: TGCGCCAGCAGCCGCCGGGACAGGGGAGTCGACGAGCAGTACTTC
v_gene: TRBV6-2/TRBV6-3; abundance: many; len: 17; j_gene: TRBJ2-5; d_gene: TRBD2; CDR3aa: CASSYSINLAARETQYF; CDR3nt: TGTGCCAGCAGTTACTCGATTAACCTAGCGGCGCGGGAGACCCAGTACTTC
v_gene: TRBV12-3/TRBV12-4; abundance: few; len: 14; j_gene: TRBJ2-7; d_gene: .; CDR3aa: CASSPVKRIYEQYF; CDR3nt: TGTGCCAGCAGTCCGGTTAAGCGGATTTACGAGCAGTACTTC
v_gene: TRBV7-9; abundance: few; len: 17; j_gene: TRBJ2-6; d_gene: .; CDR3aa: CASSLGPVDSGANVLTF; CDR3nt: TGTGCCAGCAGCTTAGGGCCGGTAGACTCTGGGGCCAACGTCCTGACTTTC
v_gene: TRBV20-1; abundance: .; len: 14; j_gene: TRBJ2-5; d_gene: TRBD2; CDR3aa: CSAVRTSGEETQYF; CDR3nt: TGCAGTGCTGTAAGGACTAGCGGGGAAGAGACCCAGTACTTC
v_gene: TRBV5-1; abundance: few; len: 13; j_gene: TRBJ1-2; d_gene: .; CDR3aa: CASSLQESGPYTF; CDR3nt: TGCGCCAGCAGCCTCCAGGAATCAGGCCCGTACACCTTC
v_gene: TRBV21-1; abundance: .; len: 14; j_gene: TRBJ1-5; d_gene: .; CDR3aa: CASLGIDSNQPQHF; CDR3nt: TGTGCCAGCCTTGGCATCGATAGCAATCAGCCCCAGCATTTT
v_gene: TRBV6-5; abundance: .; len: 13; j_gene: TRBJ1-5; d_gene: .; CDR3aa: CASSTADRQPQHF; CDR3nt: TGTGCCAGCAGTACAGCGGACAGACAGCCCCAGCATTTT
v_gene: TRBV14; abundance: .; len: 13; j_gene: TRBJ2-7; d_gene: .; CDR3aa: CASSLAAGVEQYF; CDR3nt: TGTGCCAGCAGCCTAGCCGCAGGGGTCGAGCAGTACTTC
v_gene: TRBV4-1; abundance: .; len: 15; j_gene: TRBJ1-5; d_gene: .; CDR3aa: CASGQEAGYGQPQHF; CDR3nt: TGCGCCAGCGGCCAAGAGGCCGGCTATGGACAGCCCCAGCATTTT
v_gene: TRBV20-1; abundance: .; len: 14; j_gene: TRBJ1-2; d_gene: TRBD1; CDR3aa: CSASDVDRPHGYTF; CDR3nt: TGCAGTGCTAGTGACGTGGACAGGCCGCATGGCTACACCTTC
v_gene: TRBV6-6; abundance: .; len: 13; j_gene: TRBJ1-2; d_gene: .; CDR3aa: CASSSGAAYGYTF; CDR3nt: TGTGCCAGCAGTTCAGGGGCGGCCTATGGCTACACCTTC
v_gene: TRBV7-9; abundance: .; len: 14; j_gene: TRBJ2-7; d_gene: .; CDR3aa: CASSLGYTTYEQYF; CDR3nt: TGTGCCAGCAGCTTAGGGTACACAACCTACGAGCAGTACTTC
v_gene: TRBV5-1; abundance: few; len: 16; j_gene: TRBJ1-4; d_gene: TRBD1; CDR3aa: CASARGGFATNEKLFF; CDR3nt: TGCGCCAGCGCCAGGGGGGGGTTTGCAACTAATGAAAAACTGTTTTTT
v_gene: TRBV29-1; abundance: many; len: 14; j_gene: TRBJ2-1; d_gene: .; CDR3aa: CSVTSESSYNEQFF; CDR3nt: TGCAGCGTTACGAGCGAAAGCTCCTACAATGAGCAGTTCTTC
v_gene: TRBV9; abundance: few; len: 24; j_gene: TRBJ2-1; d_gene: TRBD2; CDR3aa: CASSDPSSLAGEVGVNKAYNEQFF; CDR3nt: TGTGCCAGCAGCGATCCATCCAGTCTAGCGGGGGAAGTTGGGGTTAATAAGGCCTACAATGAGCAGTTCTTC
v_gene: TRBV6-1; abundance: .; len: 14; j_gene: TRBJ2-1; d_gene: .; CDR3aa: CGSKTEPLVNEQFF; CDR3nt: TGTGGCAGCAAGACAGAACCTTTAGTCAATGAGCAGTTCTTC
v_gene: TRBV20-1; abundance: few; len: 14; j_gene: TRBJ2-7; d_gene: TRBD2; CDR3aa: CSAPRLAGAYEQYF; CDR3nt: TGCAGTGCCCCCCGACTAGCGGGGGCCTACGAGCAGTACTTC